Included here is one T cell receptor (beta chain) sequence, with context. Its antigen is not known. This specimen belongs to a study of cytomegalovirus exposure and HLA in healthy donors. Overall study results and limits: HLA alleles showed associations with approximately 15,000 TCR beta sequences in a later analysis, at a 0.05 false discovery rate.

Germline values: CDR1 SGHAT, CDR2 FQNNGV. V was pared by 2 bases and J by 2 bases, with 5 bases of the junction left unmatched. This CDR3 comprises 16 residues. Use of 60 Vbeta and 13 Jbeta primers characterized the PCR. Sequencing used immunoSEQ multiplex PCR; TCRdb keeps in-frame clones, though not all of them. The data hold more than 130,000 clones, with about three quarters observed a single time. What was sequenced was PBMCs. The rearrangement links TRBV11-2 to TRBJ1-3; 8 nucleotides line up with TRBD1. This TCR was sampled from a human donor in good health. CDR3 nucleotides: TGTGCCAGCAGCTTACGGGGCAGGGGGCCTGGAAACACCATATATTTT. Translating gives CASSLRGRGPGNTIYF.